These T cell receptor beta chains were read from a single sample in a study of T cell repertoires in cytomegalovirus infection. The antigens for these receptors are not known. MiXCR was run by TCRdb on the reads, yielding one entry per CDR3 protein. The profile covers roughly 170,000 distinct CDR3 sequences, with about 20% appearing a single time and under 30% taken by the ten largest. This specimen consisted of CD8+ T cells from cultured PBMCs, obtained from culture after CMV antigen stimulation. These TCRs come from a human donor in good health (CMV status not recorded). Some clones in this sample may be carry-over from other donors' samples. Each CDR3 is given with its conserved first and last residue. D genes are given only for firm matches. Clone size appears in some rows only: once, few, many, or a class for an expanded clone.

TRBJ2-3,TRBV7-8,many,.,TGTGCCAGCAGCTCCCGACGGGGTTCAGATACGCAGTATTTT,CASSSRRGSDTQYF
TRBJ2-6,TRBV29-1,.,.,TGCAGCGCCAGGGGTAGTTCTGGGGCCAACGTCCTGACTTTC,CSARGSSGANVLTF
TRBJ1-6,TRBV12-3/TRBV12-4,few,.,TGTGCCAGCAGTTCCCCCCGAATGGGGAGGGATTCACCCCTCCACTTT,CASSSPRMGRDSPLHF
TRBJ1-2,TRBV7-9,.,.,TGTGCCAGCAGTCGTGACACAAACCTCTACTATGGCTACACCTTC,CASSRDTNLYYGYTF
TRBJ1-6,TRBV12-3/TRBV12-4,.,.,TGTGCCAGCAGTTTTAGGGACTTGTCACCCCTCCACTTT,CASSFRDLSPLHF
TRBJ2-3,TRBV6-2/TRBV6-3,few,.,TGTGCCAGCAGTTACATATCGAGCAGCACAGATACGCAGTATTTT,CASSYISSSTDTQYF
TRBJ1-2,TRBV6-1,few,TRBD1,TGTGCCAGCAGTGAGACCAAAACCCCGGACAGGGTCGAAGACTATGGCTACACCTTC,CASSETKTPDRVEDYGYTF
TRBJ2-1,TRBV27,few,.,TGTGCCAGCAGTTTGGGGGTCGGGGGACCCTCCTACAATGAGCAGTTCTTC,CASSLGVGGPSYNEQFF
TRBJ1-1,TRBV7-8,.,.,TGTGCCAGCATGGGGGGGATCCCTGAAGCTTTCTTT,CASMGGIPEAFF
TRBJ2-1,TRBV30,few,TRBD2,TGTGCCTGGAGTGGACTAGCGGGGTACAATGAGCAGTTCTTC,CAWSGLAGYNEQFF
TRBJ2-7,TRBV6-1,.,TRBD1,TGTGCCAGCAGTGAGGGGGACAGGGTCCCCTACGAGCAGTACTTC,CASSEGDRVPYEQYF
TRBJ2-5,TRBV12-3/TRBV12-4,few,TRBD2,TGTGCCAGCAGTCCCGTAAGCGGGGGTCTCCAAGAGACCCAGTACTTC,CASSPVSGGLQETQYF
TRBJ2-3,TRBV30,.,.,TGTGCCTGGAGCTGGGGATCAGGGGCTATAGCGGGTCCCACAGATACGCAGTATTTT,CAWSWGSGAIAGPTDTQYF
TRBJ2-5,TRBV7-2,.,.,TGTGCCAGCAGCTTAGCGATGGACAGAGAAGAGACCCAGTACTTC,CASSLAMDREETQYF
TRBJ2-3,TRBV6-1,.,.,TGTGCCAGCAGTCTGGGTTTCACAGATACGCAGTATTTT,CASSLGFTDTQYF
TRBJ1-5,TRBV27,few,.,TGTGCCAGCAGCCCCGCCCAGGTCAATCAGCCCCAGCATTTT,CASSPAQVNQPQHF
TRBJ2-2,TRBV27,few,.,TGTGCCAGCAGTACCAGACATACGAACACCGGGGAGCTGTTTTTT,CASSTRHTNTGELFF
TRBJ2-1,TRBV27,.,TRBD2,TGTGCCAGCAAGCGCCTCCCAGCGGGGGAGACCCTTAATGAGCAGTTCTTC,CASKRLPAGETLNEQFF
TRBJ1-5,TRBV6-2/TRBV6-3,.,.,TGTGCCAGTCGGCAGGAACGGATTCAGCCCCAGCATTTT,CASRQERIQPQHF
TRBJ1-1,TRBV7-2,few,.,TGTGCCAGCAGCTTAGTGACGGGGGGGGGCACTGAAGCTTTCTTT,CASSLVTGGGTEAFF
TRBJ1-1,TRBV28,few,.,TGTGCCAGCAGTTTACGAGGACCCAAGAACACTGAAGCTTTCTTT,CASSLRGPKNTEAFF
TRBJ2-1,TRBV27,few,TRBD2,TGTGCCAGCACGTCAGCGGGGGGGTACAATGAGCAGTTCTTC,CASTSAGGYNEQFF
TRBJ2-3,TRBV7-2,.,TRBD2,TGTGCCAGCAGCCCGAGCGGGAGGGCAGGAGATACGCAGTATTTT,CASSPSGRAGDTQYF
TRBJ2-3,TRBV28,few,.,TGTGCCAGCAGTTCCCCCCGAAATAGCGGCACAGATACGCAGTATTTT,CASSSPRNSGTDTQYF
TRBJ1-1,TRBV6-2/TRBV6-3,few,TRBD1,TGTGCCAGCAGTTACTCCCGACAGGGGGAGGCTGAAGCTTTCTTT,CASSYSRQGEAEAFF
TRBJ2-1,TRBV20-1,once,.,TGCAGTGCTGGGGGTAATCAGGTATCCTACAATGAGCAGTTCTTC,CSAGGNQVSYNEQFF
TRBJ2-5,TRBV7-6,.,.,TGTGCTAGCAGCTTAGGTCCCGCCGAGACCCAGTACTTC,CASSLGPAETQYF
TRBJ2-5,TRBV11-2,few,TRBD2,TGTGCCAGCAGCTTAGTGATTACTAGCGGGGCATCCTTCCAAGAGACCCAGTACTTC,CASSLVITSGASFQETQYF
TRBJ2-1,TRBV7-9,.,TRBD1,TGTGCCAGCAGCCCTCATGACCGACAGGGTTTCGATGAGCAGTTCTTC,CASSPHDRQGFDEQFF
TRBJ2-7,TRBV7-2,few,.,TGTGCCAGCAGCTTACATCGGACCTCGGACGGCTACGAGCAGTACTTC,CASSLHRTSDGYEQYF
TRBJ1-2,TRBV6-1,.,.,TGTGCCAGCAGGCCGGACACCTACTATGGCTACACCTTC,CASRPDTYYGYTF
TRBJ1-2,TRBV27,.,TRBD1,TGTGCCAGCAGCCCGGGACAGTACCATTACTATGGCTACACCTTC,CASSPGQYHYYGYTF
TRBJ2-5,TRBV11-2,.,.,TGTGCCAGCAGCCTACCGGAGACCCAGTACTTC,CASSLPETQYF
TRBJ1-2,TRBV6-5,.,.,TGTGCCAGCAGTTCGGACAGCTCTAACTATGGCTACACCTTC,CASSSDSSNYGYTF
TRBJ2-1,TRBV7-2,.,.,TGTGCCAGCAGCTCTCCCAGAGGGGGGTACGGCAATGAGCAGTTCTTC,CASSSPRGGYGNEQFF
TRBJ2-1,TRBV4-1,few,TRBD2,TGCGCCAGCAGCCAAGCGACTAGCGGGGAGCGCAATGAGCAGTTCTTC,CASSQATSGERNEQFF
TRBJ2-3,TRBV7-2,.,TRBD1,TGTGCCAGCAGTCATAGCCGGGACAGGGCCACAGATACGCAGTATTTT,CASSHSRDRATDTQYF
TRBJ1-1,TRBV6-5,.,.,TGTGCCCGCACTGAGACGGAGAACACTGAAGCTTTCTTT,CARTETENTEAFF
TRBJ2-7,TRBV6-1,.,TRBD1,TGTGCCAGCAGTGGGGGGACAGGGTGGACCTACGAGCAGTACTTC,CASSGGTGWTYEQYF
TRBJ2-1,TRBV7-9,.,.,TGTGCCAGCAGCCCCGGGACTCAGATTGACTACAATGAGCAGTTCTTC,CASSPGTQIDYNEQFF
TRBJ2-3,TRBV5-6,.,TRBD2,TGTGCCAGCAGCTGGACTAGCGAAGGAAACACAGATACGCAGTATTTT,CASSWTSEGNTDTQYF
TRBJ2-3,TRBV7-8,.,.,TGTGCCAGCAGCTTAGCGGACATGGGCCCAGATACGCAGTATTTT,CASSLADMGPDTQYF
TRBJ2-7,TRBV19,few,.,TGTGCCTCCGGCGACTACGAGCAGTACTTC,CASGDYEQYF
TRBJ1-2,TRBV4-3,.,.,TGCGCCAGCAGCCACGGGACATTCGGTGGCTACACCTTC,CASSHGTFGGYTF
TRBJ2-7,TRBV30,many,.,TGTGCCTGGAGTGTCGACCGACCCTACGAGCAGTACTTC,CAWSVDRPYEQYF
TRBJ1-1,TRBV7-9,many,TRBD1,TGTGCCAGCAGCTTCCATGACTGGACAGGGAGCGGAGCTGAAGCTTTCTTT,CASSFHDWTGSGAEAFF
TRBJ2-7,TRBV7-6,.,TRBD1,TGTGCCAGCAGCTTAGCCAGGGGGTTGTACGAGCAGTACTTC,CASSLARGLYEQYF
TRBJ2-7,TRBV7-9,few,TRBD1,TGTGCCAGCAGCTTCCCCGGGACAGGCTCCTACGAGCAGTACTTC,CASSFPGTGSYEQYF
TRBJ1-5,TRBV6-5,few,.,TGTGCCAGCAGACCTATAGAACGGGATCAGCCCCAGCATTTT,CASRPIERDQPQHF